These T cell receptor beta chains were read from a single sample in a study of blood T cell repertoires in COVID-19. Generated by immunoSEQ multiplex PCR, the TCRdb table keeps only in-frame clones and is missing some. The data contain some 260,000 clones, 70% to 90% of them seen just once; the ten biggest clones take up 0.75% to 1%. Sequencing input: peripheral blood. The receptors here all came from a woman aged 35 to 49 who had recovered from COVID-19. CDR3s include the opening cysteine and the closing phenylalanine or tryptophan. D genes are given only for firm matches. A clone size is listed for some rows: how often the clone was seen (once, few, many), or a class if it is expanded.

CASSWGADTQYF	TGTGCCAGCAGTTGGGGCGCAGATACGCAGTATTTT	NA	TRBV12-3/TRBV12-4	NA	TRBJ2-3
CASSGQASDQPQHF	TGTGCCAGCAGCGGACAGGCCTCCGATCAGCCCCAGCATTTT	TRBD1	TRBV7-2	few	TRBJ1-5
CASSLGPGTGNTIYF	TGTGCCAGCAGCTTAGGGCCGGGAACTGGAAACACCATATATTTT	NA	TRBV7-9	NA	TRBJ1-3
CASSLPQGGYNEQFF	TGCGCCAGCAGCTTGCCACAGGGGGGCTACAATGAGCAGTTCTTC	TRBD1	TRBV5-1	NA	TRBJ2-1
CASSLHGSLETQYF	TGCGCCAGCAGCTTGCACGGTTCACTAGAGACCCAGTACTTC	NA	TRBV5-1	NA	TRBJ2-5
CASSHDRANEQFF	TGTGCCAGCAGTCATGACAGGGCGAATGAGCAGTTCTTC	TRBD1	TRBV6-6	NA	TRBJ2-1
CASSYPNPGQHF	TGTGCCAGCAGTTACCCGAACCCAGGACAACATTTT	NA	TRBV6-2/TRBV6-3	NA	TRBJ1-5
CASSAPGSGYTF	TGTGCCAGCAGCGCCCCAGGAAGTGGCTACACCTTC	NA	TRBV11-3	NA	TRBJ1-2
CAGRGGLAPPYNEQFF	TGTGCCGGAAGGGGGGGACTAGCACCTCCCTACAATGAGCAGTTCTTC	TRBD2	TRBV6-6	NA	TRBJ2-1
CASSQFGGGYTF	TGTGCCAGCAGCCAATTTGGGGGGGGCTACACCTTC	NA	TRBV5-4	NA	TRBJ1-2
CASSFGRAATGELFF	TGCGCCAGCAGCTTTGGCAGGGCGGCCACCGGGGAGCTGTTTTTT	NA	TRBV5-1	NA	TRBJ2-2
CAIKGQGNSPLHF	TGTGCCATCAAGGGGCAGGGTAATTCACCCCTCCACTTT	NA	TRBV10-3	many	TRBJ1-6
CASSLSEIYGTQYF	TGTGCCAGCAGTTTATCTGAGATATATGGGACCCAGTACTTC	NA	TRBV28	NA	TRBJ2-5
CASSPPTDPAEAFF	TGTGCCAGCAGCCCCCCGACAGACCCGGCTGAAGCTTTCTTT	NA	TRBV7-9	NA	TRBJ1-1
CAWANPPTSWGEQFF	TGTGCCTGGGCCAACCCCCCGACTAGTTGGGGTGAGCAGTTCTTC	NA	TRBV30	NA	TRBJ2-1
CASSLTGTSGSHGELFF	TGTGCCAGCAGCTTAACGGGGACTAGCGGGAGTCACGGGGAGCTGTTTTTT	TRBD2	TRBV7-3	NA	TRBJ2-2
CSPKRGGEAFF	TGCAGCCCAAAGCGGGGCGGTGAAGCTTTCTTT	NA	TRBV20-1	NA	TRBJ1-1
CAISGRSPGNTNSTDTQYF	TGTGCCATCAGTGGGAGATCGCCGGGGAACACGAATAGCACAGATACGCAGTATTTT	NA	TRBV10-3	NA	TRBJ2-3
CASSYSRTSGGTPKQYF	TGTGCCAGCAGTTACTCACGGACTAGCGGGGGGACCCCCAAGCAGTATTTT	TRBD2	TRBV6-2/TRBV6-3	NA	TRBJ2-3
CATDPEGRGGELFF	TGTGCCACCGACCCGGAGGGCCGGGGCGGGGAGCTGTTTTTT	NA	TRBV7-9	NA	TRBJ2-2
CASSLPPTRNEQFF	TGTGCCAGCAGCTTACCCCCAACTCGCAATGAGCAGTTCTTC	NA	TRBV7-2	NA	TRBJ2-1
CASSQAGGKQFF	TGCGCCAGCAGCCAGGCGGGAGGGAAGCAGTTCTTC	TRBD2	TRBV4-3	NA	TRBJ2-1
CASTAGPVGKLFF	TGTGCCAGCACGGCGGGGCCCGTGGGGAAACTGTTTTTT	NA	TRBV27	NA	TRBJ1-4
CAWRRRGFGEDTQYF	TGTGCCTGGAGACGTCGGGGTTTTGGGGAGGATACGCAGTATTTT	NA	TRBV30	NA	TRBJ2-3
CASPYSPGEPAQETQYF	TGTGCCAGTCCCTACAGCCCAGGGGAGCCGGCGCAAGAGACCCAGTACTTC	NA	TRBV19	NA	TRBJ2-5
CASRGGYEQYF	TGTGCCAGCAGGGGGGGGTACGAGCAGTACTTC	TRBD2	TRBV2	NA	TRBJ2-7
CASSASGAKNIQYF	TGTGCCAGCAGCGCGAGCGGGGCCAAAAACATTCAGTACTTC	NA	TRBV7-9	NA	TRBJ2-4
CASRTAGQGNYGYTF	TGTGCCAGCAGGACGGCAGGACAGGGAAACTATGGCTACACCTTC	TRBD1	TRBV6-5	NA	TRBJ1-2
CASSQEGGTSGSTDTQYF	TGTGCCAGCAGCCAAGAGGGGGGGACTAGCGGGAGCACAGATACGCAGTATTTT	TRBD2	TRBV4-2	NA	TRBJ2-3
CASSQDRLVDEQYF	TGTGCCAGCAGCCAAGACCGGTTGGTGGACGAGCAGTACTTC	NA	TRBV14	NA	TRBJ2-7
CASRRTNYGYTF	TGTGCCAGCAGGCGGACAAACTATGGCTACACCTTC	NA	TRBV27	NA	TRBJ1-2
CATSDFQGEQFF	TGTGCCACCAGTGATTTCCAGGGTGAGCAGTTCTTC	NA	TRBV24-1	NA	TRBJ2-1
CASSLAPGGRSAQYF	TGTGCCAGCAGCTTAGCCCCAGGTGGTCGGTCGGCCCAGTACTTC	NA	TRBV11-2	NA	TRBJ2-5
CASSPHGRGYNEQFF	TGTGCCAGCAGCCCCCACGGGCGGGGATACAATGAGCAGTTCTTC	NA	TRBV7-9	NA	TRBJ2-1
CASSIPGADNYGYTF	TGTGCCAGTAGTATACCTGGGGCGGATAACTATGGCTACACCTTC	NA	TRBV19	NA	TRBJ1-2
CASRHPSHGNYTF	TGTGCCAGCCGACACCCCTCCCACGGGAACTACACCTTC	NA	TRBV12-3/TRBV12-4	NA	TRBJ1-2
CASSLAGGLVPDTQYF	TGCGCCAGCAGCTTGGCCGGGGGACTAGTTCCAGATACGCAGTATTTT	TRBD2	TRBV5-1	few	TRBJ2-3
CASSRLETQYF	TGTGCCAGCAGCCGACTAGAGACCCAGTACTTC	NA	TRBV3-1/TRBV3-2	NA	TRBJ2-5
CASRTTGTNTEAFF	TGTGCCAGCAGGACGACAGGGACGAACACTGAAGCTTTCTTT	TRBD1	TRBV27	NA	TRBJ1-1
CASSPGTGPSPLHF	TGTGCCAGCTCACCCGGGACAGGTCCTTCACCCCTCCACTTT	TRBD1	TRBV18	once	TRBJ1-6
CASSLAGLGDEQFF	TGTGCCAGCAGCTTAGCAGGGTTAGGGGATGAGCAGTTCTTC	NA	TRBV7-3	NA	TRBJ2-1
CASSLVAGGGEKLFF	TGTGCCAGCAGCTTGGTGGCAGGGGGCGGTGAAAAACTGTTTTTT	TRBD1	TRBV5-6	NA	TRBJ1-4
CASSQDPGSYEQYF	TGCGCCAGCAGCCAAGATCCGGGGAGTTACGAGCAGTACTTC	NA	TRBV4-1	NA	TRBJ2-7
CASRERDYEQYF	TGTGCCAGCAGAGAGCGAGACTACGAGCAGTACTTC	NA	TRBV2	once	TRBJ2-7
CASSSGLAGGRSSYEQYF	TGCGCCAGCAGCTCGGGACTAGCGGGAGGGCGGAGCTCCTACGAGCAGTACTTC	TRBD2	TRBV5-1	NA	TRBJ2-7
CASSEPGTRNEQFF	TGTGCCAGCAGTGAGCCGGGGACTAGGAATGAGCAGTTCTTC	TRBD2	TRBV25-1	NA	TRBJ2-1
CASSLWTGTGNTIYF	TGTGCCAGCAGCTTATGGACAGGGACCGGAAACACCATATATTTT	TRBD1	TRBV7-9	NA	TRBJ1-3
CATSRPSETQYF	TGTGCCACCAGCAGACCCTCGGAGACCCAGTACTTC	NA	TRBV15	NA	TRBJ2-5
CASSPGHPYEQYF	TGTGCCAGCAGCCCGGGACATCCCTACGAGCAGTACTTC	NA	TRBV6-5	few	TRBJ2-7
CASSFATGDTQYF	TGTGCCAGCAGTTTTGCCACAGGGGATACGCAGTATTTT	NA	TRBV12-3/TRBV12-4	NA	TRBJ2-3
CSARGGGNTEAFF	TGCAGCGCCCGCGGGGGGGGAAACACTGAAGCTTTCTTT	NA	TRBV29-1	NA	TRBJ1-1
CSVGRAGRNQPQHF	TGCAGCGTCGGAAGGGCAGGGCGAAATCAGCCCCAGCATTTT	NA	TRBV29-1	NA	TRBJ1-5